The 27 T cell receptor beta chains in this list originate from one sample, sequenced in a study of cytomegalovirus exposure and HLA in healthy donors. The PCR used 60 Vbeta and 13 Jbeta primers. Measured with immunoSEQ multiplex PCR; TCRdb has only the in-frame clones, and not every one. The table has approximately 140,000 clones, around 85% seen once. Sequences were obtained from PBMCs. The receptors shown here come from a woman aged 45-65 years in good health and CMV-seropositive.

This clone was seen just once. The chain is built from TRBV19 and TRBJ1-1; perhaps TRBD1 as D (5 bases). From germline, CDR1 is LNHDA and CDR2 SQIVND (reference sequence). This CDR3 has 13 residues. The ends were cut back, 2 bases at V and 3 bases at J, with 7 bases in the middle. This CDR3 reads CASSIQTDTEAFF. The CDR3, as DNA: TGTGCCAGTAGTATACAGACAGACACTGAAGCTTTCTTT.

This clone was seen a few times. V gene TRBV19 combines with J gene TRBJ1-5, with 9 positions matching TRBD1. V was clipped by 6 bases and J by 2 bases; unmatched bases: 8. Germline CDR1 LNHDA, CDR2 SQIVND (reference sequence). This CDR3 comprises 16 residues. Here the CDR3 DNA reads TGTGCCAGTAGGCCGGGACAGGGATTTGGCAATCAGCCCCAGCATTTT. Encoded protein: CASRPGQGFGNQPQHF.

The V call is TRBV10-3, the J call TRBJ2-3, with 7 positions matching TRBD1. Germline-derived CDR1 and CDR2 are ENHRY and SYGVKD. This CDR3 is 16 amino acids long. V dropped 2 bases and J dropped 3; count of bases not matched to a gene: 8. The CDR3 DNA follows: TGTGCCATCAGTGAGAAAGACAGGGTGGGGACAGATACGCAGTATTTT. The encoded protein is CAISEKDRVGTDTQYF.

This chain links TRBV7-2 with TRBJ2-7; D might be TRBD1 (8 bases). V lost 5 bases, J lost 7 bases, and 18 bases lay in between. Germline lookup yields CDR1 SGHTA and CDR2 FQGNSA. The CDR3 extends over 14 amino acids. This CDR3 reads CASSLQGGRREQYF. The CDR3 nucleotides are TGTGCCAGCAGCCTACAGGGGGGGCGCAGGGAGCAGTACTTC.

V is TRBV6-6 and J is TRBJ2-7; TRBD1 agrees at 12 bases. The V segment lost 7 bases and the J segment 4 bases; nucleotides outside the gene matches: 5. The germline V gene encodes CDR1 MNHNY and CDR2 SVGAGI (reference sequence). The CDR3 has 14 amino acids. The CDR3 DNA follows: TGTGCCAGCAAGGGGGGACAGGGGGCTTACGAGCAGTACTTC. It translates to CASKGGQGAYEQYF.

This clone was counted once. The rearrangement links TRBV5-1 to TRBJ1-1; 9 bases are shared with TRBD1. Per the germline V gene, CDR1 is SGHRS and CDR2 is YFSETQ. The trim removed 1 base at V and 5 bases at J, leaving 3 bases unmatched. The CDR3 loop spans 14 amino acids. This chain's CDR3 is CASSLSDRGTEAFF. Here the CDR3 DNA reads TGCGCCAGCAGCTTGAGCGACAGGGGGACTGAAGCTTTCTTT.

The rearrangement uses TRBV5-4 and TRBJ1-2; weak D call: TRBD1 (5 bases). Germline CDR1 and CDR2: SGHNT and YYREEE (reference sequence). This CDR3 is built from 18 residues. V gave up 4 bases and J gave up 5 bases, with 27 bases separating them. The CDR3 DNA follows: TGTGCCAGCAGCCACGGTGGGCAGGGAGGTGGGTTTGGGTATGGCTACACCTTC. This translates into CASSHGGQGGGFGYGYTF. The full variable domain, completed using reference TRBV5-4 and TRBJ1-2, is ETGVTQSPTHLIKTRGQQVTLRCSSQSGHNTVSWYQQALGQGPQFIFQYYREEENGRGNFPPRFSGLQFPNYSSELNVNALELDDSALYLCASSHGGQGGGFGYGYTFGSGTRLTVV.

The chain employs TRBV5-1 and TRBJ1-5, with TRBD1 as a possible D gene (6 bases). CDR1 is SGHRS, CDR2 YFSETQ, per germline. The CDR3 covers 13 residues. V was shortened by 2 bases and J by 7 bases, with 10 bases between the two germline ends. CDR3 loop: CASSLQGGQPQHF. CDR3 nucleotides: TGCGCCAGCAGCTTACAGGGCGGACAGCCCCAGCATTTT.

To note about this clone: Compared with germline, one end of the junction differs, possibly owing to a read error. The V and J genes are TRBV7-7 and TRBJ2-5; perhaps TRBD1 as D (6 bases). The CDR3 contains 14 residues. Per germline, CDR1 SSHAT and CDR2 FNYEAQ (reference sequence). CDR3 in amino acids: CASSPDRIQETQYF. CDR3 DNA sequence: TGTGCTAGCAGCCCAGACAGGATCCAAGAGACCCAGTACTTC.

The chain joins TRBV7-2 to TRBJ2-2; 10 nucleotides align to TRBD2. The V gene end was trimmed by 5 bases and the J gene end by 4 bases; junction bases not matched to a gene: 7. The CDR3 is made up of 16 amino acids. Germline assignment: CDR1 SGHTA and CDR2 FQGNSA. The CDR3: CASSTIAGGGTGELFF. The CDR3 nucleotides read TGTGCCAGCAGCACAATAGCGGGGGGAGGCACCGGGGAGCTGTTTTTT.

V and J are TRBV2 and TRBJ2-5, with D unclear. The length of the CDR3 is 11 residues. CDR1 SNHLY and CDR2 FYNNEI come from the germline V gene. V was pared by 5 bases and J by 5 bases, with 6 bases between. The CDR3 region is CASSPEETQYF. The CDR3 DNA follows: TGTGCCAGCAGTCCGGAGGAGACCCAGTACTTC.

The chain uses TRBV5-1 and TRBJ1-5; D unresolved. The V gene lost 0 bases and the J gene lost 0 bases, with 7 bases spanning the gap. The CDR3 has 15 amino acids. The germline V gene encodes CDR1 SGHRS and CDR2 YFSETQ. Written as DNA, the CDR3 is TGCGCCAGCAGCTTGGGGCAGAATAGCAATCAGCCCCAGCATTTT. This sequence encodes CASSLGQNSNQPQHF.

This chain joins TRBV7-9 and TRBJ2-3, with D perhaps TRBD1 (6 bases). Trimming removed 1 base at V and 4 bases at J, with 9 bases between. CDR1 and CDR2 (germline): SEHNR, FQNEAQ (reference sequence). This CDR3 has 14 residues. CDR3 amino acids: CASSLEGVSDTQYF. CDR3 DNA: TGTGCCAGCAGCTTAGAGGGGGTGTCAGATACGCAGTATTTT.

This clone has a handful of counts. The chain links TRBV29-1 to TRBJ1-4; 8 nucleotides agree with TRBD1. The J segment lost 4 bases and the V segment lost 6 bases, leaving 7 bases of the junction unmatched. Per the germline V gene, CDR1 is SQVTM and CDR2 is ANQGSEA. The CDR3 is made up of 14 amino acids. In DNA, the CDR3 is TGCAGCGTCGCGCAGGGGGCGGTTAATGAAAAACTGTTTTTT. Translated, it gives CSVAQGAVNEKLFF.

The chain combines TRBV5-4 with TRBJ2-3, with 7 bases matching TRBD1. After removal of 2 bases from V and 2 bases from J, the junction contained 2 bases not matched to a gene. This CDR3 is built from 14 residues. Germline V CDR1 and CDR2: SGHNT, YYREEE (reference sequence). CDR3 region: CASSFRGNTDTQYF. In DNA, the CDR3 is TGTGCCAGCAGCTTCAGGGGGAACACAGATACGCAGTATTTT.

The sample holds a few counts of this clone. This chain connects TRBV6-5 to TRBJ2-5; 8 bases fit TRBD2. Trimming took 0 bases from V and 4 from J; bases not matched to a gene: 1. Germline V CDR1 and CDR2: MNHEY, SVGAGI. This CDR3 contains 14 residues. The CDR3 DNA sequence: TGTGCCAGCAGTTACTCGGGGACTAGAGAGACCCAGTACTTC. Translated: CASSYSGTRETQYF.

This clone was detected once. The chain carries TRBV6-5 and TRBJ2-3; 8 nucleotides agree with TRBD1. Trimming at V came to 5 bases and at J to 3 bases, leaving 4 bases not matched to a gene. Germline V gene lookup returns CDR1 MNHEY and CDR2 SVGAGI. This CDR3 spans 14 amino acids. The CDR3: CASSPTGATDTQYF. The CDR3 nucleotides are TGTGCCAGCAGTCCGACAGGGGCAACAGATACGCAGTATTTT.

The chain couples TRBV27 to TRBJ2-1; D is perhaps TRBD1 (6 bases). This CDR3 contains 14 residues. The germline V gene encodes CDR1 MNHEY and CDR2 SMNVEV (reference sequence). V lost 2 bases to trimming and J lost 5 bases, with 10 bases between them. CDR3 bases: TGTGCCAGCAGTTTACATGGGGGCAACAATGAGCAGTTCTTC. This gives the protein CASSLHGGNNEQFF.

Note on this clone: Other DNA sequences from this sample encode an identical CDR3 as well. V usage is TRBV5-1 and J usage is TRBJ2-1, with a weak D call TRBD2 (6 bases). CDR1 SGHRS and CDR2 YFSETQ come from the germline V gene. The CDR3 runs 14 residues. Trimming took off 4 bases at V and 5 bases at J, with 13 bases between the two ends. CDR3 residues: CASSPGTSDNEQFF. The CDR3, as DNA: TGCGCCAGCAGCCCCGGGACTTCCGACAATGAGCAGTTCTTC.

The V and J genes are TRBV5-1 and TRBJ1-1; TRBD1 matches 7 bases. This CDR3 is built from 17 residues. CDR1 and CDR2 (germline): SGHRS, YFSETQ. V lost 0 bases, J lost 0 bases, and 8 bases stayed unmatched. The CDR3 DNA reads TGCGCCAGCAGCTTGGAAGAAGGGGGCTACCTGAACACTGAAGCTTTCTTT. As protein: CASSLEEGGYLNTEAFF. Variable domain in full (rest from reference TRBV5-1 and TRBJ1-1): KAGVTQTPRYLIKTRGQQVTLSCSPISGHRSVSWYQQTPGQGLQFLFEYFSETQRNKGNFPGRFSGRQFSNSRSEMNVSTLELGDSALYLCASSLEEGGYLNTEAFFGQGTRLTVV.

V gene TRBV28 combines with J gene TRBJ1-1; D is possibly TRBD1 (5 bases). This CDR3 region has 13 residues. V lost 6 bases, J lost 6 bases, and 14 bases lay in between. In germline, CDR1 is MDHEN, CDR2 SYDVKM. CDR3 in DNA: TGTGCCAGCAGGTCCCAGGGTAGTCCTGAAGCTTTCTTT. Translation gives CASRSQGSPEAFF.

The chain combines TRBV5-6 with TRBJ1-2; no clear D gene. Germline values: CDR1 SGHDT, CDR2 YYEEEE. V lost 0 bases and J 1 base, leaving 7 bases between the germline ends. The CDR3 loop spans 14 amino acids. The CDR3 loop is CASSLVYNNYGYTF. As DNA, the CDR3 is TGTGCCAGCAGCTTGGTTTACAATAACTATGGCTACACCTTC.

This sequence joins TRBV5-4 and TRBJ2-4, with 7 positions matching TRBD1. This CDR3 spans 15 amino acids. V trimming: 2 bases; J trimming: 2 bases; junction bases outside the gene matches: 4. The germline CDR1 and CDR2 sequences are SGHNT and YYREEE (reference sequence). The CDR3 here is CASSLQGNSKNIQYF. The DNA for the CDR3 is TGTGCCAGCAGCTTACAGGGGAATTCCAAAAACATTCAGTACTTC.

The chain has TRBV18 and TRBJ2-2; 11 nucleotides match TRBD1. This CDR3 region has 16 residues. In germline, CDR1 is KGHSH, CDR2 LQKENI. The V gene end was trimmed by 3 bases and the J gene end by 6 bases; junction bases not matched to a gene: 6. CDR3: CASSPGGQGASGELFF. The CDR3 DNA reads as TGTGCCAGCTCACCGGGAGGACAGGGGGCTTCCGGGGAGCTGTTTTTT.

V gene TRBV2 combines with J gene TRBJ1-1; maybe TRBD1 (5 bases). The CDR3 runs 14 residues. Trimming took off 2 bases at V and 11 bases at J, with 18 bases between the two ends. The V gene's germline CDR1 is SNHLY and CDR2 FYNNEI. In DNA, the CDR3 is TGTGCCAGCAGTGAAAGGTTGGGGATACGGGGGGCTTTCTTT. Translating gives CASSERLGIRGAFF.

This chain joins TRBV11-2 and TRBJ1-2, with 8 positions matching TRBD1. From germline, CDR1 is SGHAT and CDR2 FQNNGV. Trimming cost V 3 bases and J 5 bases; bases outside gene matches: 5. This CDR3 contains 14 residues. CDR3 in amino acids: CASSLTGAEYGYTF. The DNA of the CDR3 is TGTGCCAGCAGCTTGACAGGGGCAGAATATGGCTACACCTTC.

The genes are TRBV2 and TRBJ2-3, with 13 bases identical to TRBD2. J was trimmed by 2 bases and V by 11 bases; bases with no gene match: 4. Germline lookup yields CDR1 SNHLY and CDR2 FYNNEI. The CDR3 is 14 amino acids. CDR3 residues: CAGGTSGVTDTQYF. CDR3 bases: TGTGCCGGCGGGACTAGCGGGGTCACAGATACGCAGTATTTT.